This note documents a single T cell receptor (beta chain) sequence. Looked up from germline, CDR1 is SNHLY and CDR2 is FYNNEI. V was pared by 6 bases and J by 4 bases, with 9 bases between. The CDR3 sequence is 12 residues long. The sample is drawn from a study of cytomegalovirus exposure and HLA in healthy donors. The PCR had 60 Vbeta and 13 Jbeta primers. The data were produced by immunoSEQ multiplex PCR, yet TCRdb's version contains in-frame clones alone and is incomplete. Among about 140,000 clones listed, approximately 79% were seen once. This chain connects TRBV2 to TRBJ2-5; D is unclear. The sequenced sample consisted of PBMCs. The receptor's source is a female donor in good health and CMV-seronegative. CDR3 loop: CASRRVRETQYF. The DNA of the CDR3 is TGTGCCAGCAGAAGAGTGAGAGAGACCCAGTACTTC.